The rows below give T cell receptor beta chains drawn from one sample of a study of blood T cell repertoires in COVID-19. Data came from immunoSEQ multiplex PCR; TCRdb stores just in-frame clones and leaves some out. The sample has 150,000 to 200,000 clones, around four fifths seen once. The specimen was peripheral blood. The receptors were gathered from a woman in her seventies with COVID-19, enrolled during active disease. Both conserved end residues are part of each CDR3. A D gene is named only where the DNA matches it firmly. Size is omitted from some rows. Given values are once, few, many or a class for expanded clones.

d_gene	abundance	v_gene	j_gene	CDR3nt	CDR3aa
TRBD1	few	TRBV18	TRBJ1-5	TGTGCCAGCTCTCAGGGGGGACTGGGCAATCAGCCCCAGCATTTT	CASSQGGLGNQPQHF
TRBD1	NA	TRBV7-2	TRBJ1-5	TGTGCCAGCAGCTCCGGGACAGGGAGGGACAATCAGCCCCAGCATTTT	CASSSGTGRDNQPQHF
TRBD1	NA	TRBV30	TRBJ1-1	TGTGCCTGGAGTGGGGGACAGGGGTCTTTTTTCACTGAAGCTTTCTTT	CAWSGGQGSFFTEAFF
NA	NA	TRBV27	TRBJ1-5	TGTGCCAGCAGTTTCGGGAGGACCAATCAGCCCCAGCATTTT	CASSFGRTNQPQHF
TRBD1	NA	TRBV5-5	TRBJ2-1	TGTGCCAGCAGCTCATTCTCCGGGACAGGAGACAATGAGCAGTTCTTC	CASSSFSGTGDNEQFF
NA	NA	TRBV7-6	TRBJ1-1	TGTGCCAGCAGCTTATCCGGGAACACTGAAGCTTTCTTT	CASSLSGNTEAFF
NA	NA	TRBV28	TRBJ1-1	TGTGCCAGCCTACAGGGCACGGGAGAAGCTTTCTTT	CASLQGTGEAFF
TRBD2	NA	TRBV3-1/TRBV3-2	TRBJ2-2	TGTGCCAGCACCTCTTTTAGCGGGAGGTCCGACGGGGAGCTGTTTTTT	CASTSFSGRSDGELFF
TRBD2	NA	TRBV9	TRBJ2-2	TGTGCCAGCAGCGGGCGACTAGCGGGGAACACCGGGGAGCTGTTTTTT	CASSGRLAGNTGELFF
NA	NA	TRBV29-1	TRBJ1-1	TGCAGCGTTGAAGTTGGACAGTTGAACACTGAAGCTTTCTTT	CSVEVGQLNTEAFF
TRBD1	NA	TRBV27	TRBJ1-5	TGTGCCAGCAGTTTCCGACGGGGACAGGACAATCAGCCCCAGCATTTT	CASSFRRGQDNQPQHF
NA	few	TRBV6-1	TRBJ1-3	TGTGCCAGCAGTGAACTGAGAGACTCTGGAAACACCATATATTTT	CASSELRDSGNTIYF
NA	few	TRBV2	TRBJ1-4	TGTGCCAGCAGTGAACGCAGGGGCGGTGAAAAACTGTTTTTT	CASSERRGGEKLFF
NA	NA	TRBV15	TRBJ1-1	TGTGCCACCAGCAGAGGCCTGGGGGGGTCGTACACTGAAGCTTTCTTT	CATSRGLGGSYTEAFF
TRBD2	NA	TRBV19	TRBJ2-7	TGTGCCAGTCTGGGGGGGGGAGAGCAGTACTTC	CASLGGGEQYF
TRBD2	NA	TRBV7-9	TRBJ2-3	TGTGCCAGCAGCTTCCCTATAGCGGGAGGGCCGAAAGATACGCAGTATTTT	CASSFPIAGGPKDTQYF
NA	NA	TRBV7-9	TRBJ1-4	TGTGCCAGCAGCTTAAACGGACAGACGAATGAAAAACTGTTTTTT	CASSLNGQTNEKLFF
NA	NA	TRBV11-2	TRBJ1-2	TGTGCCAGCAGCGCCCAGGCCTCCCTCTATGGCTACACCTTC	CASSAQASLYGYTF
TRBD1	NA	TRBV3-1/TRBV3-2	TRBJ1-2	TGTGCCAGCAACGACAGGGGAAATGAATATGGCTACACCTTC	CASNDRGNEYGYTF
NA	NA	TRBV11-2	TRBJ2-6	TGTGCCAGCAGTTTCACTGGGGCCAACGTCCTGACTTTC	CASSFTGANVLTF
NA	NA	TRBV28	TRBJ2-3	TGTGCCAGCAGCTTCCCGGGACTCAGCACAGATACGCAGTATTTT	CASSFPGLSTDTQYF